The next 9 T cell receptor beta chains were all read from a single sample in a study of blood T cells in healthy people across ages. Through a sample-barcoded 5' primer and a J-beta primer mix, a second PCR was run for about 6 to 11 cycles. TCRdb analysed the 5' RACE reads with MiXCR anew, one entry per CDR3 protein. The sample has a few hundred thousand distinct CDR3 sequences, roughly 29% seen once. The sample taken for sequencing was blood. These receptors originate from a woman in her 70s in good health.

In the case of this clonotype: The junction shows a germline mismatch at one end, possibly a read error. The rearrangement joins TRBV28 to TRBJ1-4, with D perhaps matching TRBD1 (5 bases). The CDR3 consists of 15 residues. The germline CDR1 and CDR2 sequences are MDHEN and SYDVKM. In DNA, the CDR3 is TGTGCCAGCAGTGGGGCGGGGGTAACTAATGAAAGACTGTTTTTT. Amino acid sequence: CASSGAGVTNERLFF.

The chain uses TRBV11-3 and TRBJ2-3, with 8 bases aligning to TRBD1. V shed 5 bases, J shed 4 bases, and the junction held 5 bases outside the gene matches. Per the germline V gene, CDR1 is SGHNT and CDR2 is YENEEA. The CDR3 is 14 amino acids. The CDR3 loop reads CASSLRQGPDTQYF. CDR3 DNA sequence: TGTGCCAGCAGCCTCCGACAGGGGCCAGATACGCAGTATTTT.

Details on this clonotype: The junction shows a germline mismatch at one end, possibly a read error. V gene TRBV16 combines with J gene TRBJ2-5, with 8 bases matching TRBD1. Germline V CDR1 and CDR2: KGHSY, FQNENV. The CDR3 spans 13 residues. The CDR3 DNA reads as TGTGCCAGCAGTCAATCGGTCGGACAGGGCCTGTTCTTC. Amino acid sequence: CASSQSVGQGLFF.

There are a few counts of this clonotype. This chain uses TRBV6-5 with TRBJ1-2; the match to TRBD1 covers 8 bases. V was pared by 6 bases and J by 3 bases, with 6 bases of the junction left unmatched. Germline CDR1 is MNHEY and CDR2 is SVGAGI. This CDR3 region has 14 residues. The CDR3 reads CASRPLTGDYGYTF. CDR3 nucleotides: TGTGCCAGCAGACCACTGACAGGGGACTATGGCTACACCTTC.

This clonotype was detected a few times. V and J are TRBV6-6 and TRBJ2-2, with TRBD1 as a possible D gene (6 bases). Germline V gene sequence: CDR1 MNHNY, CDR2 SVGAGI (reference sequence). V lost 10 bases to trimming and J lost 5 bases, with 20 bases between them. CDR3 length: 15 amino acids. The CDR3 spells CAISIQGVRTGELFF. In DNA, the CDR3 is TGTGCCATCTCAATACAGGGAGTAAGAACCGGGGAGCTGTTTTTT.

There are a few counts of this clonotype. Its ends do not fully match the called genes, so a read error is possible. This chain uses TRBV7-2 with TRBJ1-1; D is unclear. The CDR3 covers 15 residues. Germline CDR1 reads SGHTA; CDR2 reads FQGNSA. CDR3 bases: TGTGCCGGCAGCTTAGATCGACTGGAATACACTGAAGCTTTCTTT. This codes for CAGSLDRLEYTEAFF. Based on the CDR3 plus reference TRBV7-2 and TRBJ1-1, the full variable domain is GAGVSQSPSNKVTEKGKDVELRCDPISGHTALYWYRQSLGQGLEFLIYFQGNSAPDKSGLPSDRFSAERTGGSVSTLTIQRTQQEDSAVYLCAGSLDRLEYTEAFFGQGTRLTVV.

This clonotype was counted only a few times. The CDR3 ends on some other residue instead of the conserved phenylalanine or tryptophan, so this is likely a read error. The chain couples TRBV7-6 to TRBJ2-1, with no clear D. Matching the DNA end better, TRBJ2-7 makes the J call doubtful. This CDR3 comprises 14 residues. Germline V gene lookup returns CDR1 SGHVS and CDR2 FNYEAQ. The CDR3 sequence is CASSLRQESYEQYL. The CDR3 DNA reads as TGTGCCAGCAGCTTGCGGCAGGAATCCTACGAGCAGTACCTC.

V is TRBV12-3 or TRBV12-4 and J is TRBJ2-5, with D possibly being TRBD2 (6 bases). The ends were cut back, 0 bases at V and 0 bases at J, with 8 bases in the middle. The CDR3 has 15 amino acids. CDR3: CASSLAGGNQETQYF. CDR3 DNA sequence: TGTGCCAGCAGTTTAGCGGGGGGTAACCAAGAGACCCAGTACTTC.

This clonotype was picked up a small number of times. The rearrangement joins TRBV6-2 or TRBV6-3 to TRBJ2-6; no reliable D call. CDR1 and CDR2 (germline): MNHEY, SVGEGT. This CDR3 comprises 15 residues. V lost 8 bases to trimming and J lost 5 bases, with 16 bases between them. The chain's CDR3 is CASSFRAEWANVLTF. The DNA for the CDR3 is TGTGCCAGCTCCTTCCGGGCAGAATGGGCCAACGTCCTGACTTTC.